This T cell receptor (beta chain) originates from a study of shared clonotypes between healthy human individuals. The method was immunoSEQ multiplex PCR; TCRdb's version includes in-frame clones alone and lacks a portion of them. The sample holds 950,000 to 1,200,000 clones; 60% to 85% are singletons and the top ten take 0.89%. Points on this clone: No antigen is known for it.

Study-level points and caveats: It was the non-shared clonotypes that had lower generation probabilities than clonotypes shared by all four donors.

Trimming cost V 5 bases and J 1 base; bases outside gene matches: 5. From germline, CDR1 is SGHTA and CDR2 FQGNSA. CDR3 length: 17 residues. V is TRBV7-2 and J is TRBJ2-2, with TRBD2 matching over 12 bases. Sequenced material: memory CD4+ T cells from PBMCs. Subset specified: CD45RA-negative fraction. This receptor was identified in a man aged 18 to 30 in good health. Some clones in this sample may be carry-over from other donors' samples. CDR3 bases: TGTGCCAGCAGCAAACCGACTAGCGGGGGGAACACCGGGGAGCTGTTTTTT. Translated: CASSKPTSGGNTGELFF.